This T cell receptor beta chain was identified in a study of cytomegalovirus exposure and HLA in healthy donors. Study overall: There were fewer than 130 million unique TCR beta sequences, drawn from some 180 million T cells, in an earlier analysis. Study outcomes and limitations: No immune exposure information besides CMV serostatus was available.

The PCR contained 60 Vbeta and 13 Jbeta primers. This table comes from immunoSEQ multiplex PCR, and its TCRdb copy is limited to in-frame clones, with some not included. The data hold 180,000 or so clones, with around 80% observed a single time. V dropped 10 bases and J dropped 0; count of bases not matched to a gene: 5. CDR3 length: 13 residues. The V gene's germline CDR1 is MRHNA and CDR2 SNTAGT. Regarding this clone: What it recognizes is unknown.

Sequenced input: PBMCs. The sequence was obtained from a girl aged 10-17 years in good health and CMV-seropositive. The chain couples TRBV6-4 to TRBJ1-1; 7 nucleotides match TRBD1. The CDR3 region is CATADRLNTEAFF. CDR3 sequence (DNA): TGTGCCACTGCGGACAGGTTGAACACTGAAGCTTTCTTT.